The sequence of this T cell receptor beta chain was determined in a study of CD8+ T cells in alopecia areata. Overall study: Patients received oral tofacitinib, 5 to 10 mg twice daily, for moderate-to-severe alopecia areata.

Extracted RNA was reverse transcribed into cDNA, the sequencing template. Some clones are missing from TCRdb's copy, which holds only in-frame ones; the method was immunoSEQ multiplex PCR. The sample consists of about 120,000 clones, around 49% of them appearing once. Trimming cost V 0 bases and J 9 bases; bases outside gene matches: 10. Germline V lookup: CDR1 MNHEY, CDR2 SVGAGI. CDR3 length: 16 residues. The receptor comes from a human donor with alopecia areata. The chain joins TRBV6-5 to TRBJ2-1; 8 bases align to TRBD2. The sample consisted of CD8+ T cells sorted from blood, taken at week 0. CDR3 sequence (DNA): TGTGCCAGCAGTTACTCTGGTAGCGGGGTTGTCGGTGAGCAGTTCTTC. Protein product: CASSYSGSGVVGEQFF.